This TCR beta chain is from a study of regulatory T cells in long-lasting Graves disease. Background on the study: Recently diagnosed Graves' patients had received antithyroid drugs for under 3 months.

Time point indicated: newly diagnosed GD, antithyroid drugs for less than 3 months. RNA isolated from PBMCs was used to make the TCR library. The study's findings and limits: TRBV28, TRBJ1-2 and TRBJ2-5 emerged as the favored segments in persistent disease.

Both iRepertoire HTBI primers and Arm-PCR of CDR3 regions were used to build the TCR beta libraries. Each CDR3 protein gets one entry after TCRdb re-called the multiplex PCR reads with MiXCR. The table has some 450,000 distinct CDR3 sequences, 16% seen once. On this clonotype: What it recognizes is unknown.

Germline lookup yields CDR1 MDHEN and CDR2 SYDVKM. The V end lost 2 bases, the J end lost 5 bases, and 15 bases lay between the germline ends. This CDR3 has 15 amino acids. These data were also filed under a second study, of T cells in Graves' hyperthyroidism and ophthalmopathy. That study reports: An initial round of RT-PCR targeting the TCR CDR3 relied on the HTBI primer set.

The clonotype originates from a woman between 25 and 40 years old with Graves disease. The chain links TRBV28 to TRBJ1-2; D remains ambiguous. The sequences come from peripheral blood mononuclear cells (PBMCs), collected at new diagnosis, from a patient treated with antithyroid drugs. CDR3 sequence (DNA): TGTGCCAGCAGTTTACACCCGATCAGGATTTATGGCTACACCTTC. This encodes CASSLHPIRIYGYTF.